These 3 T cell receptor beta chains came from one sample sequenced in a study of blood T cell repertoires in COVID-19. The assay was immunoSEQ multiplex PCR, and TCRdb's table has in-frame clones only and misses some. Of roughly 250,000 clones in the sample, 75% to 90% were seen once. Source material: PBMCs or T cells enriched from blood (not recorded which). Every receptor here comes from a woman aged 40 to 50 with acute COVID-19.

The chain links TRBV5-1 to TRBJ2-1; 11 bases align to TRBD2. Germline CDR1 is SGHRS and CDR2 is YFSETQ. V lost 4 bases, J lost 4 bases, and 4 bases stayed unmatched. This CDR3 region has 15 residues. The CDR3 coding sequence is TGCGCCAGCAGCGCGGGACTAGCGGATTACAATGAGCAGTTCTTC. Its protein product is CASSAGLADYNEQFF.

This clone is a singleton in its sample. The chain has TRBV19 and TRBJ2-1, with a weak D call TRBD1 (6 bases). CDR1 and CDR2 (germline): LNHDA, SQIVND (reference sequence). Trimming stripped 4 bases from V and 0 bases from J, with 16 bases between. This CDR3 has 17 amino acids. The DNA of the CDR3 is TGTGCCAGTAGTACCTTAGGACAGTCCAACTCCTACAATGAGCAGTTCTTC. Its translation is CASSTLGQSNSYNEQFF.

V and J are TRBV15 and TRBJ2-7; no definite D call. The germline gives CDR1 LNHNV, CDR2 YYDKDF (reference sequence). The CDR3 totals 13 residues. V was shortened by 0 bases and J by 4 bases, with 7 bases between the two germline ends. In nucleotides, the CDR3 is TGTGCCACCAGCAGAGATCATTTGTACGAGCAGTACTTC. As protein: CATSRDHLYEQYF.